These 25 T cell receptor beta chains share one sample of origin, sequenced in a study of T cells in Graves' hyperthyroidism and ophthalmopathy. The source material, RNA transcripts, was used to amplify TCR beta CDR3 regions. Initially, a first-round RT-PCR of the TCR CDR3 employed the HTBI primer set. TCRdb reprocessed the multiplex PCR reads with MiXCR, giving one entry per CDR3 protein. Counted here are around 610,000 distinct CDR3 sequences, 14% to 15% occurring once; the ten biggest clones make up roughly 4.3%. Material for sequencing was blood. The receptors here all came from a woman between 40 and 55 years old with Graves' ophthalmopathy.

V usage is TRBV10-2 and J usage is TRBJ2-7; 9 nucleotides line up with TRBD1. The CDR3 totals 14 residues. Germline assignment: CDR1 WSHSY and CDR2 SAAADI. The V segment lost 3 bases and the J segment 2 bases; nucleotides outside the gene matches: 2. This chain's CDR3 is CASSDWDRAYEQYF. As DNA, the CDR3 is TGCGCCAGCAGTGACTGGGACAGGGCCTACGAGCAGTACTTC.

This clonotype appeared many times. The chain couples TRBV28 to TRBJ2-4; tentative D call: TRBD2 (6 bases). CDR1 is MDHEN, CDR2 SYDVKM, per germline. The CDR3 runs 16 residues. V gave up 3 bases and J gave up 8 bases, with 20 bases separating them. The CDR3 region has the DNA TGTGCCAGCAGTTTTGTTCCGGGGGAAGGATCGGACATTCAGTACTTC. This translates into CASSFVPGEGSDIQYF.

The rearrangement links TRBV12-3 or TRBV12-4 to TRBJ2-7; 12 bases are shared with TRBD2. The CDR3 covers 18 residues. V dropped 3 bases and J dropped 2; count of bases not matched to a gene: 11. This CDR3 is CASSFPGLAGYHTYEQYF. In nucleotides, the CDR3 is TGTGCCAGCAGTTTCCCCGGACTAGCGGGATACCACACCTACGAGCAGTACTTC.

This clonotype was recorded many times. The chain carries TRBV2 and TRBJ2-7, with a possible D match to TRBD2 (5 bases). V lost 3 bases and J 4 bases, leaving 7 bases between the germline ends. Germline CDR1 and CDR2: SNHLY and FYNNEI. The CDR3 loop spans 12 amino acids. The DNA of the CDR3 is TGTGCCAGCAGTGATGGGAGTTACGAGCAGTACTTC. Its protein product is CASSDGSYEQYF.

This clonotype was recorded once. The rearrangement links TRBV20-1 to TRBJ1-2; D remains unclear. CDR1 and CDR2 from the germline V gene are DFQATT and SNEGSKA (reference sequence). Trimming cost V 5 bases and J 4 bases, with 11 bases left between them. This CDR3 has 12 amino acids. CDR3 bases: TGCAGTGCTTTATACGCGGGCTATGGCTACACCTTC. It encodes CSALYAGYGYTF.

In this sample, this clonotype turned up many times. The gene calls are TRBV2 and TRBJ2-7; D possibly corresponds to TRBD1 (5 bases). Germline CDR1 and CDR2: SNHLY and FYNNEI. V lost 1 base and J lost 2, with 9 bases in between. The CDR3 covers 14 residues. CDR3 in amino acids: CASSEEIRAYEQYF. The CDR3 DNA is TGTGCCAGCAGTGAAGAGATCAGGGCCTACGAGCAGTACTTC. The complete variable domain, with remaining parts taken from reference TRBV2 and TRBJ2-7, reads EPEVTQTPSHQVTQMGQEVILRCVPISNHLYFYWYRQILGQKVEFLVSFYNNEISEKSEIFDDQFSVERPDGSNFTLKIRSTKLEDSAMYFCASSEEIRAYEQYFGPGTRLTVT.

This clonotype was picked up many times. V and J are TRBV24-1 and TRBJ2-7; the D gene is possibly TRBD1 (6 bases). Germline-derived CDR1 and CDR2 are KGHDR and SFDVKD. The CDR3 is 15 amino acids. The germline V and J ends were trimmed by 3 bases and 1 base, with 12 bases remaining between them. CDR3 in DNA: TGTGCCACCAGTGATCCCCACGGACAGTCCTACGAGCAGTACTTC. Translated, it gives CATSDPHGQSYEQYF.

This clonotype has at least ten counts. V usage is TRBV12-3 or TRBV12-4 and J usage is TRBJ2-5; unclear D gene. CDR3 size: 17 residues. The germline V and J ends were trimmed by 5 bases and 7 bases, with 26 bases remaining between them. The DNA of the CDR3 is TGTGCCAGCAGTCCCGCCGTTTCTAGATCCTTATTGGGGACCCAGTACTTC. It yields the protein CASSPAVSRSLLGTQYF.

This clonotype was recorded many times. The gene calls are TRBV28 and TRBJ1-5, with a possible D match to TRBD1 (5 bases). The V gene's germline CDR1 is MDHEN and CDR2 SYDVKM. The CDR3 runs to 15 residues. Trimming shortened V by 2 bases and J by 4 bases, and 12 bases separated the two germline ends. The CDR3: CASSLDRTLNQPQHF. The DNA of the CDR3 is TGTGCCAGCAGTTTAGACAGAACGTTAAATCAGCCCCAGCATTTT.

In regard to this clonotype: A read error is possible here, since a much larger clone lies one base away. The chain links TRBV28 to TRBJ2-5; TRBD2 matches at 7 bases. This CDR3 comprises 13 residues. Germline V gene data show CDR1 as MDHEN and CDR2 as SYDVKM. After removal of 5 bases from V and 4 bases from J, the junction contained 4 bases not matched to a gene. In nucleotides, the CDR3 is TGTGCCAGCAGTGGTTCTAGCGGAGAGACCCAGTACTTC. Translation: CASSGSSGETQYF.

There are a few counts of this clonotype. The chain is built from TRBV20-1 and TRBJ2-5; 9 bases agree with TRBD2. J lost 7 bases, V lost 3 bases, and 12 bases had no gene match. There are 15 residues in the CDR3. The V gene's germline CDR1 is DFQATT and CDR2 SNEGSKA (reference sequence). CDR3 bases: TGCAGTGCTAGGGGCTCGGGACTAGCCTCAGGGACCCAGTACTTC. Amino acid sequence: CSARGSGLASGTQYF.

This clonotype was picked up many times. The J gene is TRBJ2-2, the V gene TRBV7-3, with 8 nucleotides matching TRBD2. V was pared by 5 bases and J by 7 bases, with 9 bases of the junction left unmatched. This CDR3 has 15 amino acids. The V gene's germline CDR1 is SGHTA and CDR2 FQGTGA. As DNA, the CDR3 is TGTGCCAGCAGCCCAACAGCGGGAGTTGGCGGGGAGCTGTTTTTT. Translated: CASSPTAGVGGELFF.

This clonotype was seen many times. This chain links TRBV28 with TRBJ2-5; TRBD1 is a possible D gene (5 bases). V was pared by 7 bases and J by 1 base, with 13 bases between. Looked up from germline, CDR1 is MDHEN and CDR2 is SYDVKM. This CDR3 is 14 amino acids long. The CDR3 sequence is CASTSSGIQETQYF. The CDR3 DNA reads as TGTGCCAGCACCTCTTCAGGGATCCAAGAGACCCAGTACTTC. Complete variable domain (other parts from reference TRBV28 and TRBJ2-5): DVKVTQSSRYLVKRTGEKVFLECVQDMDHENMFWYRQDPGLGLRLIYFSYDVKMKEKGDIPEGYSVSREKKERFSLILESASTNQTSMYLCASTSSGIQETQYFGPGTRLLVL.

In this sample, this clonotype turned up a few times. The CDR3 coding sequence is TGTGCCAGTAGTATCGGGACAGGACCCACCGGGGAGCTGTTTTTT. It codes for CASSIGTGPTGELFF. The chain has TRBV19 and TRBJ2-2; 8 bases line up with TRBD1. The CDR3 is 15 residues long. With V trimmed by 3 bases and J by 4 bases, 4 bases remained unmatched. Per germline, CDR1 LNHDA and CDR2 SQIVND (reference sequence).

This clonotype was seen repeatedly, ten times or more. V gene TRBV29-1 combines with J gene TRBJ1-2; the D is unclear. CDR1 and CDR2 (germline): SQVTM, ANQGSEA. The CDR3 loop spans 13 amino acids. The V gene lost 0 bases and the J gene lost 3 bases, with 8 bases spanning the gap. The CDR3 sequence is CSVEDLGYYGYTF. The DNA for the CDR3 is TGCAGCGTTGAAGATCTCGGGTACTATGGCTACACCTTC.

In regard to this clonotype: One base away lies a much larger clone, so this may be a sequencing read error. V usage is TRBV7-2 and J usage is TRBJ2-2, with D possibly being TRBD1 (6 bases). The V end was cut by 5 bases, the J end by 1 base, with 8 bases between. The CDR3 totals 14 residues. From germline, CDR1 is SGHTA and CDR2 FQGNSA. The CDR3 nucleotides are TGTGCCAGCAGCCGACAGGAGAACACCGGGGAGCTGTTTTTT. Amino acids: CASSRQENTGELFF. Combining the CDR3 with reference TRBV7-2 and TRBJ2-2 gives the whole variable domain GAGVSQSPSNKVTEKGKDVELRCDPISGHTALYWYRQSLGQGLEFLIYFQGNSAPDKSGLPSDRFSAERTGGSVSTLTIQRTQQEDSAVYLCASSRQENTGELFFGEGSRLTVL.

This clonotype was detected a few times. J is TRBJ2-2 and V is TRBV20-1, with unresolved D. The V gene's germline CDR1 is DFQATT and CDR2 SNEGSKA (reference sequence). CDR3 size: 13 residues. The V gene lost 4 bases and the J gene lost 6 bases, with 12 bases spanning the gap. The CDR3, as DNA: TGCAGTGCTATCTCCCTAGAAGCCGGGGAGCTGTTTTTT. Translating gives CSAISLEAGELFF.

This clonotype was recorded at least ten times. This rearrangement joins TRBV20-1 to TRBJ2-7; TRBD1 matches at 7 bases. The germline V gene encodes CDR1 DFQATT and CDR2 SNEGSKA (reference sequence). Trimming at V came to 6 bases and at J to 1 base, leaving 6 bases not matched to a gene. The CDR3 loop spans 13 amino acids. This chain's CDR3 is CSAQRQGSYEQYF. CDR3 DNA sequence: TGCAGTGCCCAACGACAGGGTTCCTACGAGCAGTACTTC.

This clonotype was detected only a few times. The chain employs TRBV18 and TRBJ2-2, with D perhaps matching TRBD2 (6 bases). Trimming stripped 3 bases from V and 2 bases from J, with 13 bases between. CDR3 length: 16 amino acids. CDR1 is KGHSH, CDR2 LQKENI, per germline. The CDR3 sequence: CASSPFGGVNTGELFF. The CDR3 nucleotides read TGTGCCAGCTCACCTTTTGGCGGGGTCAACACCGGGGAGCTGTTTTTT.

This clonotype was counted many times. This chain uses TRBV6-1 with TRBJ1-2; no clear D gene. CDR1 and CDR2 from the germline V gene are MNHNS and SASEGT. The V end was cut by 6 bases, the J end by 4 bases, with 21 bases between. The CDR3 covers 16 residues. In nucleotides, the CDR3 is TGTGCCAGCAGGGGCGACCGGGTCCCGGTGGGCTATGGCTACACCTTC. Protein sequence: CASRGDRVPVGYGYTF.

This clonotype was detected many times. The chain is built from TRBV12-3 or TRBV12-4 and TRBJ1-1, with 7 bases aligning to TRBD1. The CDR3 is made up of 13 amino acids. V trimming: 3 bases; J trimming: 5 bases; junction bases outside the gene matches: 3. CDR3 amino acids: CASSFSTGTEAFF. The CDR3 DNA sequence: TGTGCCAGCAGTTTTTCGACAGGGACTGAAGCTTTCTTT.

This clonotype was seen ten or more times. The V and J genes are TRBV20-1 and TRBJ2-5, with D possibly matching TRBD2 (6 bases). In germline, CDR1 is DFQATT, CDR2 SNEGSKA (reference sequence). This CDR3 is 13 amino acids long. V lost 6 bases and J lost 0, with 11 bases in between. CDR3 amino acids: CSARGVNQETQYF. In nucleotides, the CDR3 is TGCAGTGCCCGCGGGGTTAACCAAGAGACCCAGTACTTC.

In this sample, this clonotype turned up many times. For the CDR3, the DNA is TGTGCCAGCAATTCACCCTCGGGGGAGACCCAGTACTTC. It encodes CASNSPSGETQYF. This chain links TRBV28 with TRBJ2-5; TRBD2 is a possible D gene (5 bases). This CDR3 spans 13 amino acids. The V and J ends lost 7 bases and 5 bases respectively, with 14 bases between them. Germline V CDR1 and CDR2: MDHEN, SYDVKM.

This sequence joins TRBV3-1 and TRBJ2-7; D perhaps matches TRBD2 (6 bases). CDR1 is LGHDT, CDR2 YNNKEL, per germline (reference sequence). Trimming removed 4 bases at V and 0 bases at J, with 13 bases between. The CDR3 totals 15 residues. The CDR3 DNA follows: TGTGCCAGCAGCCCGGGACTCACAACCTCCTACGAGCAGTACTTC. Translated, it gives CASSPGLTTSYEQYF.

This clonotype showed up many times. V gene TRBV12-3 or TRBV12-4 combines with J gene TRBJ1-2; the D gene is possibly TRBD1 (5 bases). The CDR3 has 14 residues. V was pared by 7 bases and J by 6 bases, with 18 bases between. The CDR3 reads CASKGYSRSDGYTF. CDR3 nucleotides: TGTGCCAGCAAGGGGTACTCACGCTCTGATGGCTACACCTTC.